Described below is a single TCR beta chain sequence and its context. The antigen remains unidentified. Each CDR3 protein gets one entry after TCRdb re-called the reads with MiXCR. This table holds approximately 750,000 distinct CDR3 sequences, less than 40% found once. The source of the sample is a study of T cell repertoires in cytomegalovirus infection. About the study: Based on public TCR beta signatures, there were indications of CMV infection and of a matching HLA type.

Germline V gene data show CDR1 as MNHEY and CDR2 as SVGEGT. Trimming took 4 bases from V and 6 from J, leaving 16 bases between them. There are 14 residues in the CDR3. Findings and caveats of the study: Dominating the ex vivo response were HLA-C-restricted CMV-specific TCR beta clonotypes. Accumulated public TCR beta family frequency recognized individuals carrying CMV together with the relevant HLA.

This receptor was identified in a human donor in good health (CMV status not recorded). Some clones in this sample may be carry-over from other donors' samples. The chain joins TRBV6-2 or TRBV6-3 to TRBJ2-7, with D uncertain. Input material: PBMCs. This CDR3 reads CASSFTATESEQYF. For the CDR3, the DNA is TGTGCCAGCAGTTTTACAGCTACAGAGAGCGAGCAGTACTTC.